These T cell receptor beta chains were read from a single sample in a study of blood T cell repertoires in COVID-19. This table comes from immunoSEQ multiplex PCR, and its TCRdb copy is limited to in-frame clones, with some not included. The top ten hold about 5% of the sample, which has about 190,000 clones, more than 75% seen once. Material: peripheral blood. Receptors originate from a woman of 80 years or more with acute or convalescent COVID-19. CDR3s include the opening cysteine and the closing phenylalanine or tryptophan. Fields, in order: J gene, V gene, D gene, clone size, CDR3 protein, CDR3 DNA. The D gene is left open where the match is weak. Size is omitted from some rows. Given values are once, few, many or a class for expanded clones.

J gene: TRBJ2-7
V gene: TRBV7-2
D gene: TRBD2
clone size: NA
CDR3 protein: CASSRLAGEDEQYF
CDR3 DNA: TGTGCCAGCAGTAGACTAGCGGGAGAGGATGAGCAGTACTTC

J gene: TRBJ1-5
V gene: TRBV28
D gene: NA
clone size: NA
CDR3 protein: CASRPAGMGNQPQHF
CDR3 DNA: TGTGCCAGCAGGCCCGCAGGGATGGGCAATCAGCCCCAGCATTTT

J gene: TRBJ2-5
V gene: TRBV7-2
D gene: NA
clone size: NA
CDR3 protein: CASSLVSRETQYF
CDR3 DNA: TGTGCCAGCAGCTTAGTTTCCCGAGAGACCCAGTACTTC

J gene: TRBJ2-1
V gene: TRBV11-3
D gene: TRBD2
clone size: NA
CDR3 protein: CASSRGTSGITYNEQFF
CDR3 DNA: TGTGCCAGCAGCCGAGGGACTAGCGGGATCACCTACAATGAGCAGTTCTTC

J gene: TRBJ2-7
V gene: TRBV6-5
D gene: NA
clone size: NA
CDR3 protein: CASSYETSYEQYF
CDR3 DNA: TGTGCCAGCAGTTACGAGACATCGTACGAGCAGTACTTC

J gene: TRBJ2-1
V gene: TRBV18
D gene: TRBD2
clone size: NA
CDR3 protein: CASSPNLAGSYNEQFF
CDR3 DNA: TGTGCCAGCTCACCTAATCTAGCGGGCTCCTACAATGAGCAGTTCTTC

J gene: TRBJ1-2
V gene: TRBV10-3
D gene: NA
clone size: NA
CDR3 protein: CAISESGRYGYTF
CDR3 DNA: TGTGCCATCAGTGAGTCGGGGCGCTATGGCTACACCTTC

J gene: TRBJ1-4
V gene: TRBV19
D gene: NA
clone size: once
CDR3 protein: CASSMWQGYEKLFF
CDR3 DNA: TGTGCCAGTAGTATGTGGCAGGGATACGAAAAACTGTTTTTT

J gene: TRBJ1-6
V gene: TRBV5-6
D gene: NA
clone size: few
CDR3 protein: CASSTKVADFSPLHF
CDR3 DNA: TGTGCCAGCAGCACCAAGGTTGCAGACTTTTCACCCCTCCACTTT

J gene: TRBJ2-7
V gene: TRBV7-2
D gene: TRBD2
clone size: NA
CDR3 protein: CASSLEGLAGGVPYEQYF
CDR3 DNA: TGTGCCAGCAGCCTAGAAGGACTAGCGGGAGGGGTCCCCTACGAGCAGTACTTC

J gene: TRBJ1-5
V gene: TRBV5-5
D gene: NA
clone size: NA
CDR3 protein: CASSILGTNNQPQHF
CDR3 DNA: TGTGCCAGCAGCATACTAGGGACAAACAATCAGCCCCAGCATTTT

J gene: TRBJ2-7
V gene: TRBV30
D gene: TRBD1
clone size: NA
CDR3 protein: CAWGTASYEQYF
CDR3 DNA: TGTGCCTGGGGGACAGCCAGCTACGAGCAGTACTTC

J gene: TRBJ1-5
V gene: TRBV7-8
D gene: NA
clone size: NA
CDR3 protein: CASSPTNQPQHF
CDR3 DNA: TGTGCCAGCAGCCCCACAAATCAGCCCCAGCATTTT

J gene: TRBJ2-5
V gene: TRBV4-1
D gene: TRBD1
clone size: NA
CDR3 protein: CASSRRQGAPKETQYF
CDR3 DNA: TGCGCCAGCAGCCGCCGCCAGGGGGCCCCCAAAGAGACCCAGTACTTC

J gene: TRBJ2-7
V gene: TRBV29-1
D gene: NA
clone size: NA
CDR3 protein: CSVEEGANEQYF
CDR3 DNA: TGCAGCGTTGAGGAAGGGGCTAACGAGCAGTACTTC

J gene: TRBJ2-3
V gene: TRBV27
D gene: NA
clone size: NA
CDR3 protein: CASSFRGFGTDTQYF
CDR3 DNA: TGTGCCAGCAGTTTCCGGGGGTTTGGCACAGATACGCAGTATTTT

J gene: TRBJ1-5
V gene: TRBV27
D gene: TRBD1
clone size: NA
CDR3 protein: CASSLRGPGVQPQHF
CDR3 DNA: TGTGCCAGCAGTTTAAGGGGGCCAGGGGTACAGCCCCAGCATTTT

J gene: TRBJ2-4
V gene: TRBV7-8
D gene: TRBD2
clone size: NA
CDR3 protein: CASSYFSGRTNIQYF
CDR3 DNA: TGTGCCAGCAGCTACTTTAGCGGGAGGACAAACATTCAGTACTTC

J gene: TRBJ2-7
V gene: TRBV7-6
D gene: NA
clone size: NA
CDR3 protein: CASSLQGLGSYEQYF
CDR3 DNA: TGTGCCAGCAGCTTGCAGGGTTTGGGGTCCTACGAGCAGTACTTC

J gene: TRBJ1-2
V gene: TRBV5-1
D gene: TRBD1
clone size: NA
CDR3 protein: CASSEGQGRGGYYGYTF
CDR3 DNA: TGCGCCAGCAGCGAAGGACAGGGTAGGGGAGGATACTATGGCTACACCTTC

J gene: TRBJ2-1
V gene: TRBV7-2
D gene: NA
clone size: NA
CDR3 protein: CASSRPPLRNEQFF
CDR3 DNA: TGTGCCAGCAGTCGTCCCCCACTGAGGAATGAGCAGTTCTTC

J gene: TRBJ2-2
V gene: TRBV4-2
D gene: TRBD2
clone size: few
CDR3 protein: CASRTSGAAGELFF
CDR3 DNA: TGTGCCAGCCGGACTAGCGGGGCCGCAGGGGAGCTGTTTTTT

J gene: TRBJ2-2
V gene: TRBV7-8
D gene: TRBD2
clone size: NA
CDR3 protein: CASSLPRGGMFF
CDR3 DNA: TGTGCCAGCAGCCTACCGCGGGGAGGGATGTTTTTT

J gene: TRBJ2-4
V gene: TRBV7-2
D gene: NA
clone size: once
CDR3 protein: CASSPGGVENIQYF
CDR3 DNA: TGTGCCAGCAGTCCCGGGGGAGTGGAAAACATTCAGTACTTC

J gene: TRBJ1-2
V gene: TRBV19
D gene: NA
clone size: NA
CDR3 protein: CASSLRALYGYTF
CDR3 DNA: TGTGCCAGTAGTTTGCGGGCCCTCTATGGCTACACCTTC

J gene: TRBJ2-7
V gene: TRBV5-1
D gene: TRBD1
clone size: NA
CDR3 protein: CASSRGGLTQRSRGFSLFGEQYF
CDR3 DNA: TGCGCCAGCAGCCGTGGCGGGTTAACTCAAAGAAGCAGGGGGTTTTCACTCTTCGGCGAGCAGTACTTC

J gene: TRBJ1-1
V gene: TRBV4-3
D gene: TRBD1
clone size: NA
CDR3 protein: CASSQRDRGGLNTEAFF
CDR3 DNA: TGCGCCAGCAGCCAAAGGGACAGGGGAGGGTTGAACACTGAAGCTTTCTTT

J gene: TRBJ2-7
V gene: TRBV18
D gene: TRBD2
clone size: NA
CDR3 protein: CASSMIAGGPAYEQYF
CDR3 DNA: TGTGCCAGCTCAATGATAGCGGGAGGGCCGGCCTACGAGCAGTACTTC

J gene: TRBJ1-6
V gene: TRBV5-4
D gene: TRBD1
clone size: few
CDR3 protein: CASSESDRGLFSPLHF
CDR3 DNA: TGTGCCAGCAGCGAGTCTGACAGGGGACTTTTTTCACCCCTCCACTTT

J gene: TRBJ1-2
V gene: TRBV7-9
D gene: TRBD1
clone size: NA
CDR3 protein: CASSFGQALGYGYTF
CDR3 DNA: TGTGCCAGCAGCTTTGGACAGGCCCTAGGGTATGGCTACACCTTC

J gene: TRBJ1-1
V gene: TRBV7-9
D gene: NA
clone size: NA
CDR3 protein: CASSLGGITEAFF
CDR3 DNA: TGTGCCAGCAGCTTGGGGGGGATCACTGAAGCTTTCTTT

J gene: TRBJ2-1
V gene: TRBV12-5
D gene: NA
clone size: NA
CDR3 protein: CASAFDGEQFF
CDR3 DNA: TGTGCTAGTGCCTTCGACGGGGAGCAGTTCTTC

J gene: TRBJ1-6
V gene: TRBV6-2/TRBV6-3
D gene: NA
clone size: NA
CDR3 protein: CASSYRTGVGSPLHF
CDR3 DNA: TGTGCCAGCAGTTACAGGACTGGGGTTGGTTCACCCCTCCACTTT

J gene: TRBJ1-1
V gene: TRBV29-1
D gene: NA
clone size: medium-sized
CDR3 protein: CSVLGGVYGTEAFF
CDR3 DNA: TGCAGCGTTTTGGGGGGGGTTTATGGTACTGAAGCTTTCTTT

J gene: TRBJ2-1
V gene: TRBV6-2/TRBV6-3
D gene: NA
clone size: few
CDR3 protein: CASSPGPTYNEQFF
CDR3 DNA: TGTGCCAGCAGTCCAGGGCCAACCTACAATGAGCAGTTCTTC

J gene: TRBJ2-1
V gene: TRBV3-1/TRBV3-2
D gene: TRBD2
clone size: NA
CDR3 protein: CASTARLAGGYNEQFF
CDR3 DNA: TGTGCCAGCACCGCCAGGCTTGCGGGAGGATACAATGAGCAGTTCTTC

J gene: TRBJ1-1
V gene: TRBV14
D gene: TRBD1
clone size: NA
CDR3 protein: CASSPLTGTGVPNTEAFF
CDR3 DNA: TGTGCCAGCAGCCCTCTTACCGGGACAGGGGTCCCGAACACTGAAGCTTTCTTT

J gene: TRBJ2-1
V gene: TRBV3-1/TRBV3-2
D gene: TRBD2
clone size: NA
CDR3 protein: CASSPSSGLSEQFF
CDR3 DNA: TGTGCCAGCAGCCCCTCTAGCGGGCTAAGTGAGCAGTTCTTC